The 8 T cell receptor beta chains below all came from one sample that was sequenced in a study of T cells after yellow fever vaccination. TCRdb fed the 5' RACE reads into MiXCR, producing one record per CDR3 protein. The table records some 500,000 distinct CDR3 sequences, about 13% of them present only once. The sample in question was PBMCs, obtained on the day of the yellow fever booster vaccination. The receptors stem from a man under 40 who received the YFV17D yellow fever vaccine.

The rearrangement joins TRBV4-3 to TRBJ2-4; possibly TRBD1 for D (6 bases). Deletions cut 0 bases from V and 6 bases from J, with 21 bases between. Germline CDR1 reads LGHNA; CDR2 reads YSLEER. The CDR3 length is 18 residues. DNA for the CDR3: TGCGCCAGCAGCCAAGATTTCGGGACATTTAGACTGGCAAACATTCAGTACTTC. This translates into CASSQDFGTFRLANIQYF.

CDR3 bases: TGTGCCAGCAGCTTAGGGGGAGGGACGTATGAGACCCAGTACTTC. Translated, it gives CASSLGGGTYETQYF. The rearrangement links TRBV7-8 to TRBJ2-5; 7 positions match TRBD2. Germline V gene sequence: CDR1 SGHVS, CDR2 FQNEAQ. This CDR3 has 15 amino acids. V lost 1 base and J lost 5; bases outside the gene matches: 7.

J is TRBJ2-5 and V is TRBV29-1, with D possibly matching TRBD2 (5 bases). Germline lookup yields CDR1 SQVTM and CDR2 ANQGSEA. Trimming removed 7 bases from V and 4 bases from J, with 16 bases in between. The CDR3 has 13 amino acids. The CDR3 sequence: CSARGGEGETQYF. The CDR3 region has the DNA TGCAGCGCCCGCGGCGGAGAGGGAGAGACCCAGTACTTC.

CDR3 coding DNA: TGTGCCAGCAGTGCTCCCGGGACAGGTGGTTATGAGCAGTTCTTC. Its translation is CASSAPGTGGYEQFF. The chain links TRBV25-1 to TRBJ2-1, with 8 bases that match TRBD1. With V trimmed by 4 bases and J by 8 bases, 10 bases remained unmatched. The CDR3 loop spans 15 amino acids. CDR1 is MGHDK and CDR2 is SYGVNS in the germline V gene.

J is TRBJ2-7 and V is TRBV7-9, with D perhaps TRBD1 (5 bases). CDR1 and CDR2 (germline): SEHNR, FQNEAQ (reference sequence). V gave up 10 bases and J gave up 7 bases, with 17 bases separating them. This CDR3 comprises 12 residues. Here the CDR3 DNA reads TGTGCCACACCTGGGGCGGTGGGGGAGCAGTACTTC. This codes for CATPGAVGEQYF.

This clonotype was counted between two and nine times. The chain couples TRBV3-1 to TRBJ2-1; 8 positions match TRBD2. Trimming removed 8 bases from V and 2 bases from J; junction bases left unmatched: 8. CDR3 length: 15 amino acids. Germline assignment: CDR1 LGHDT and CDR2 YNNKEL (reference sequence). CDR3 amino acids: CASQQSGSPYNEQFF. The CDR3 region has the DNA TGTGCCAGCCAGCAGAGCGGGAGTCCCTACAATGAGCAGTTCTTC.

This chain uses TRBV4-3 with TRBJ2-1; D is uncertain. The CDR3 runs to 13 residues. V gave up 1 base and J gave up 9 bases, with 10 bases separating them. Germline-derived CDR1 and CDR2 are LGHNA and YSLEER. The CDR3 sequence is CASSQAPATEQFF. CDR3 coding DNA: TGCGCCAGCAGCCAAGCCCCAGCAACTGAGCAGTTCTTC.

The chain combines TRBV20-1 with TRBJ2-3; either TRBD1 or TRBD2 may supply D (5 bases each). The V gene lost 3 bases and the J gene lost 0 bases, with 10 bases spanning the gap. The V gene's germline CDR1 is DFQATT and CDR2 SNEGSKA (reference sequence). The CDR3 loop spans 14 amino acids. CDR3 sequence: CSASEGSSTDTQYF. The CDR3 DNA reads TGCAGTGCTAGTGAGGGGTCGAGCACAGATACGCAGTATTTT.